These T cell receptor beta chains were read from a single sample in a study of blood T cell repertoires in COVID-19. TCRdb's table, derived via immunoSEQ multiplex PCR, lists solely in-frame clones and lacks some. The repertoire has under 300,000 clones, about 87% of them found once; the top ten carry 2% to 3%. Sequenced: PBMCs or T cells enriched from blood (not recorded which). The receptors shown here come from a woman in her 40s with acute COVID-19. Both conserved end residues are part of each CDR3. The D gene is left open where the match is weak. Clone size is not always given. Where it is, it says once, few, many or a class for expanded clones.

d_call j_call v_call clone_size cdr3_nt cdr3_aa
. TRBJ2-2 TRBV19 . TGTGCCAGTAGTATAGAGAGTCGGACCGGGGAGCTGTTTTTT CASSIESRTGELFF
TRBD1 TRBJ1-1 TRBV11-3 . TGTGCCAGCAGCAACACCGGGACAGGGGGAACTGAAGCTTTCTTT CASSNTGTGGTEAFF
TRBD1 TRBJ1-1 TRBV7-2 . TGTGCCAGCAGCCTAACAGGGGCTGAGACTGAAGCTTTCTTT CASSLTGAETEAFF
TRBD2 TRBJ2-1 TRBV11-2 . TGTGCCAGCAGCTTCTCCGCGGGAGGAAACAATGAGCAGTTCTTC CASSFSAGGNNEQFF
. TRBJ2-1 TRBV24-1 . TGTGCCACCAGTGCTACGGGAGTCCGCTCCTACAATGAGCAGTTCTTC CATSATGVRSYNEQFF
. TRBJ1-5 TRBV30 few TGTGCCTGGAGTTTGGCAGGCCACCTCAATCAGCCCCAGCATTTT CAWSLAGHLNQPQHF
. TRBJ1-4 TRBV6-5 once TGTGCCAGCAGTTACGGGGGCAGAGAGAATGAAAAACTGTTTTTT CASSYGGRENEKLFF
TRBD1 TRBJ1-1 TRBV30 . TGTGCCTGGGTAGACAGGGGCACTGAAGCTTTCTTT CAWVDRGTEAFF
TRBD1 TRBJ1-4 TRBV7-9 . TGTGCCAGCAGCTCGGGACAGGGGAATGAAAAACTGTTTTTT CASSSGQGNEKLFF
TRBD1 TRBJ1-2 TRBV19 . TGTGCCAGTAGCGGGACAGGCCCGATGTATGGCTACACCTTC CASSGTGPMYGYTF
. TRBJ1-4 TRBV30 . TGTGCCTGGAGTGTAGGGGTGGGTGAAAAACTGTTTTTT CAWSVGVGEKLFF
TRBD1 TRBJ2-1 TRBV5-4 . TGTGCCAGCAGGGGACAGGTTTCCTACAATGAGCAGTTCTTC CASRGQVSYNEQFF
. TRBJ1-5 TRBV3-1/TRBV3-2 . TGTGCCAGCAGCCAAGTAGGGGAAAATCAGCCCCAGCATTTT CASSQVGENQPQHF
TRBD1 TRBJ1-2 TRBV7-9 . TGTGCCAGCAGCTTACTCGACAGGGGTTATGGCTACACCTTC CASSLLDRGYGYTF
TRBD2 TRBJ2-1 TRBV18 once TGTGCCAGCTCACCGTGGGGGGGGAGCTCCTACAATGAGCAGTTCTTC CASSPWGGSSYNEQFF
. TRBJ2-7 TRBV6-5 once TGTGCCACGCGTGGAGTCGCCTACGAGCAGTACTTC CATRGVAYEQYF
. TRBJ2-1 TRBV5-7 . TGTGCCAGCAGCTGGGGACCAGGCCCCACGGGGACATGGCAGTTCTTC CASSWGPGPTGTWQFF
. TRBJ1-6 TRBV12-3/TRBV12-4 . TGTGCCAGCAGTTTGAGGTCCGATTCACCCCTCCACTTT CASSLRSDSPLHF
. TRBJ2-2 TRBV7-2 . TGTGCCAGCAGCTTATATACGAGCAACGGGGAGCTGTTTTTT CASSLYTSNGELFF
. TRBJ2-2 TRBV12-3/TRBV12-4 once TGTGCCAGCAGCTGGACAGCCGGGGAGCTGTTTTTT CASSWTAGELFF
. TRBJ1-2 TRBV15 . TGTGCCACCAGCATACTAGGGACACCCAACTATGGCTACACCTTC CATSILGTPNYGYTF
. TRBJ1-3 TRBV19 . TGTGCCAGCAGAGGATTAAACACCATATATTTT CASRGLNTIYF
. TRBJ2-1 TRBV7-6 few TGTGCCAGCAGCTTAGCGGGGGGGCAAAATGAGCAGTTCTTC CASSLAGGQNEQFF
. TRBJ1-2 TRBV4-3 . TGCGCCAGCAGCCCGGGACTCCACGCAGGGGGCTACACCTTC CASSPGLHAGGYTF
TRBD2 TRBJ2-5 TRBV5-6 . TGTGCCAGCAGCTTTAGCGGGAGTTACCAAGAGACCCAGTACTTC CASSFSGSYQETQYF
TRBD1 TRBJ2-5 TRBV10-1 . TGCGCCAGCAGTGCAAAAACAGGGGGCCTTGAGACCCAGTACTTC CASSAKTGGLETQYF
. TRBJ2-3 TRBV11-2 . TGTGCCAGCAGCTCGTGGACAGCTAGCACAGATACGCAGTATTTT CASSSWTASTDTQYF
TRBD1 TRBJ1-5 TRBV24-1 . TGTGCCACCAGTGAGGATGCCGACACAGGGACAGGGTTTTGCAATCAGCCCCAGCATTTT CATSEDADTGTGFCNQPQHF
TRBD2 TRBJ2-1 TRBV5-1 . TGCGCCAGCAGCACTTCTAGCGGGGGCATCTCCTACAATGAGCAGTTCTTC CASSTSSGGISYNEQFF
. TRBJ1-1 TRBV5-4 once TGTGCCATAAGTACACTAAACACTGAAGCTTTCTTT CAISTLNTEAFF
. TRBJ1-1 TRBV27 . TGTGCCAGCAGGGGCAGGGGAAGGACTGAAGCTTTCTTT CASRGRGRTEAFF
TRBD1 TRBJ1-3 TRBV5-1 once TGCGCCAGTGGGACAGGTGGAAACACCATATATTTT CASGTGGNTIYF
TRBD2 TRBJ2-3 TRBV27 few TGTGCCAGCATCGGCCTAGCGGAGCCAGATACGCAGTATTTT CASIGLAEPDTQYF